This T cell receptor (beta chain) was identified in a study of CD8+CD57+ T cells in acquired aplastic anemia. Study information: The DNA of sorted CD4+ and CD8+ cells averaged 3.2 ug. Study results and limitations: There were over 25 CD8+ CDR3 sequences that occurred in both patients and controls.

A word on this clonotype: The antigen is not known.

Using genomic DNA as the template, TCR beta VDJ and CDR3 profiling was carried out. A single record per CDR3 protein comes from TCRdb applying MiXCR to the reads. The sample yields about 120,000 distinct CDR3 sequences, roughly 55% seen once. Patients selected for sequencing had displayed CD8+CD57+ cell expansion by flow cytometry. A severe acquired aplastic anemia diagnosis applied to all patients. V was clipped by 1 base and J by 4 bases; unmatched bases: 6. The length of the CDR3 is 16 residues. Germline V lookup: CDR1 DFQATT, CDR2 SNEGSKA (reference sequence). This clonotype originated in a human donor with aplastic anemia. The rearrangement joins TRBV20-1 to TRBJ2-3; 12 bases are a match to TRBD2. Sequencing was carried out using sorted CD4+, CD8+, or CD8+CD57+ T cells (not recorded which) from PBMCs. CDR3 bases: TGCAGTGCTAGAGGAGGGGCTAGCGGGGGGGCAGATACGCAGTATTTT. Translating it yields CSARGGASGGADTQYF.